This record looks at one TCR beta chain sequence and its context. Study members were between about 18 and 95 years old and lived in some 22 US regions. Cohort 3 recovered donors had two negative PCRs, clearance, or symptom resolution. The sample is drawn from a study of blood T cell repertoires in COVID-19. Study overall: The United States, Italy and Spain were the sources of the acute and convalescent COVID-19 samples.

Original analysis: Amplified reference gene primers provided the basis for estimating nucleated cell counts. Generated by immunoSEQ multiplex PCR, the TCRdb table keeps only in-frame clones and is missing some. V and J calls and clone size are those listed in that table; D and trimming were worked out from the DNA. Among some 300,000 clones listed, over 75% were seen once. The clonotype comes from a woman in her forties who had recovered from COVID-19. The specimen sequenced was PBMCs or T cells enriched from blood (not recorded which).

The DNA of the CDR3 is TGTGCCACCAGTGACCCGGGACTAGCGCATAGGACAAATACGCAGTATTTT. It specifies CATSDPGLAHRTNTQYF. This rearrangement joins TRBV24-1 to TRBJ2-3; 10 nucleotides agree with TRBD2. CDR1 is KGHDR and CDR2 is SFDVKD in the germline V gene. The CDR3 runs 17 residues. V shed 4 bases and J 7 bases; nucleotides not matched to a gene: 13.